The 17 T cell receptor beta chains below were found in one sample sequenced in a study of cytomegalovirus exposure and HLA in healthy donors. 60 Vbeta and 13 Jbeta primers were used in PCR. Some clones are missing from TCRdb's copy, which holds only in-frame ones; the method was immunoSEQ multiplex PCR. The sample holds approximately 120,000 clones, just under 70% seen once. The sequencing input was PBMCs. The receptors stem from a woman between 65 and 79 years old in good health and CMV-seropositive.

V usage is TRBV19 and J usage is TRBJ1-5; the D is unclear. Germline V gives CDR1 LNHDA, CDR2 SQIVND (reference sequence). The CDR3 is 14 residues long. The V end was cut by 3 bases, the J end by 4 bases, with 10 bases between. The CDR3 spells CASSIVGSNQPQHF. As DNA, the CDR3 is TGTGCCAGTAGTATCGTGGGGAGTAATCAGCCCCAGCATTTT.

This clone was detected only a few times. This rearrangement joins TRBV18 to TRBJ2-7, with D unresolved. Germline CDR1 and CDR2: KGHSH and LQKENI. Between the trimmed V and J ends, which lost 1 base and 5 bases, there was a span of 12 bases. This CDR3 has 14 amino acids. The CDR3 nucleotides are TGTGCCAGCTCACCACGTGTCGGGTTCGACGAGCAGTACTTC. As protein: CASSPRVGFDEQYF. Complete variable domain (other parts from reference TRBV18 and TRBJ2-7): NAGVMQNPRHLVRRRGQEARLRCSPMKGHSHVYWYRQLPEEGLKFMVYLQKENIIDESGMPKERFSAEFPKEGPSILRIQQVVRGDSAAYFCASSPRVGFDEQYFGPGTRLTVT.

In this sample, this clone turned up once. This chain connects TRBV18 to TRBJ1-1, with D tentatively TRBD1 (5 bases). Germline lookup yields CDR1 KGHSH and CDR2 LQKENI. Between the trimmed V and J ends, which lost 3 bases and 4 bases, there was a span of 15 bases. The CDR3 length is 15 residues. The CDR3 bases are TGTGCCAGCTCACCGCATTCCGGGGGAGGCACTGAAGCTTTCTTT. It is translated as CASSPHSGGGTEAFF. The full variable domain, its missing parts supplied by reference TRBV18 and TRBJ1-1, is NAGVMQNPRHLVRRRGQEARLRCSPMKGHSHVYWYRQLPEEGLKFMVYLQKENIIDESGMPKERFSAEFPKEGPSILRIQQVVRGDSAAYFCASSPHSGGGTEAFFGQGTRLTVV.

This chain joins TRBV27 and TRBJ2-3, with a tentative D call TRBD2 (6 bases). Germline V gives CDR1 MNHEY, CDR2 SMNVEV (reference sequence). The CDR3 is 16 amino acids. Trimming removed 3 bases from V and 3 bases from J, with 16 bases in between. The CDR3 sequence is CASSFVRGSGTDTQYF. DNA of the CDR3: TGTGCCAGCAGTTTTGTCCGGGGGTCGGGAACAGATACGCAGTATTTT.

This clone showed up just a few times. The chain is built from TRBV30 and TRBJ2-5; D is unclear. The J call could be wrong; TRBJ2-7 is a better fit for the DNA end. The CDR3 has 11 residues. Germline V gene data show CDR1 as GTSNPN and CDR2 as SVGIG (reference sequence). The CDR3, as DNA: TGTGCCTGGAGTGTACGGTTCGAGCAGTACTTC. This codes for CAWSVRFEQYF.

Points on this clone: One end of the junction does not line up with germline, which may come from a read error. V and J are TRBV15 and TRBJ1-5; D perhaps matches TRBD1 (6 bases). CDR3 size: 12 residues. Germline CDR1 and CDR2: LNHNV and YYDKDF (reference sequence). The chain's CDR3 is CATSRTQGPQNF. CDR3 in DNA: TGTGCCACCAGCAGGACTCAGGGGCCCCAGAATTTT.

The gene calls are TRBV6-6 and TRBJ1-5; weak D call: TRBD1 (6 bases). Germline V gene sequence: CDR1 MNHNY, CDR2 SVGAGI (reference sequence). The germline V and J ends were trimmed by 1 base and 1 base, with 8 bases remaining between them. The CDR3 is 15 amino acids. Written as DNA, the CDR3 is TGTGCCAGCAGTTACTTCCAGGGGAGCAATCAGCCCCAGCATTTT. Amino acids: CASSYFQGSNQPQHF.

The CDR3 loop is CASSLDRGPGNTIYF. CDR3 nucleotide sequence: TGTGCCAGCAGTCTCGACAGGGGCCCTGGAAACACCATATATTTT. The V gene is TRBV2, the J gene TRBJ1-3; TRBD1 aligns across 8 bases. Germline V gives CDR1 SNHLY, CDR2 FYNNEI. V was clipped by 5 bases and J by 2 bases; unmatched bases: 5. The CDR3 runs to 15 residues.

The chain carries TRBV18 and TRBJ2-3, with D perhaps TRBD1 (6 bases). Germline CDR1 reads KGHSH; CDR2 reads LQKENI. The ends were cut back, 0 bases at V and 3 bases at J, with 13 bases in the middle. This CDR3 comprises 16 residues. CDR3 residues: CASSPPPGAGTDTQYF. As DNA, the CDR3 is TGTGCCAGCTCACCACCGCCAGGGGCCGGAACAGATACGCAGTATTTT.

The rearrangement uses TRBV30 and TRBJ2-2; D call uncertain. The CDR3 runs 14 residues. Trimming stripped 2 bases from V and 0 bases from J, with 7 bases between. Germline assignment: CDR1 GTSNPN and CDR2 SVGIG (reference sequence). The DNA of the CDR3 is TGTGCCTGGAGTAGCCTGGCGAACACCGGGGAGCTGTTTTTT. This gives the protein CAWSSLANTGELFF.

This clone was observed a few times. The chain links TRBV6-5 to TRBJ1-1, with TRBD1 matching over 8 bases. Germline V gene sequence: CDR1 MNHEY, CDR2 SVGAGI. V gave up 2 bases and J gave up 1 base; unmatched junction bases: 6. The CDR3 is made up of 16 amino acids. CDR3 sequence: CASSYGSGGPNTEAFF. The CDR3 coding sequence is TGTGCCAGCAGTTACGGGTCAGGGGGCCCGAACACTGAAGCTTTCTTT.

This clone was counted a few times. The chain is built from TRBV11-2 and TRBJ1-4; 7 bases are shared with TRBD1. The junction had 3 bases not matched to a gene; V was cut back by 4 bases and J by 7 bases. The CDR3 is made up of 13 amino acids. Per the germline V gene, CDR1 is SGHAT and CDR2 is FQNNGV. CDR3 region: CASSSQGSEKLFF. Written as DNA, the CDR3 is TGTGCCAGCAGCTCACAGGGGTCTGAAAAACTGTTTTTT. Full variable domain (outside the CDR3, taken from reference TRBV11-2 and TRBJ1-4): EAGVAQSPRYKIIEKRQSVAFWCNPISGHATLYWYQQILGQGPKLLIQFQNNGVVDDSQLPKDRFSAERLKGVDSTLKIQPAKLEDSAVYLCASSSQGSEKLFFGSGTQLSVL.

The rearrangement uses TRBV10-3 and TRBJ2-1, with TRBD2 identical over 7 bases. Germline CDR1 and CDR2: ENHRY and SYGVKD. The junction had 7 bases not matched to a gene; V was cut back by 6 bases and J by 8 bases. The CDR3 sequence is 13 residues long. The CDR3 nucleotides read TGTGCCATCAGGGTGGGGGGGGAAGATGAGCAGTTCTTC. As protein: CAIRVGGEDEQFF.

This clone appeared a few times. The chain is built from TRBV14 and TRBJ1-1, with unresolved D. Germline CDR1 and CDR2: SGHDN and FVKESK. V gave up 7 bases and J gave up 3 bases, with 15 bases separating them. The CDR3 length is 14 residues. This chain's CDR3 is CASNLGPGDTEAFF. The CDR3 DNA reads as TGTGCCAGCAACCTCGGCCCCGGGGACACTGAAGCTTTCTTT.

The V and J genes are TRBV2 and TRBJ1-1; no clear D. This CDR3 region has 13 residues. CDR1 and CDR2 from the germline V gene are SNHLY and FYNNEI. The germline V and J ends were trimmed by 2 bases and 2 bases, with 6 bases remaining between them. The CDR3 spells CASSENSNTEAFF. The CDR3 coding sequence is TGTGCCAGCAGTGAAAACAGTAACACTGAAGCTTTCTTT.

Only a few counts were recorded for this clone. The rearrangement uses TRBV2 and TRBJ2-6, with a weak D call TRBD1 (5 bases). Trimming pared 6 bases from V and 2 bases from J, leaving 11 bases between. The CDR3 spans 15 residues. CDR1 is SNHLY, CDR2 FYNNEI, per germline. The CDR3 is CASRDQGTGANVLTF. For the CDR3, the DNA is TGTGCCAGCAGGGACCAGGGCACTGGGGCCAACGTCCTGACTTTC.

The chain carries TRBV6-1 and TRBJ2-2; TRBD1 agrees at 8 bases. Per germline, CDR1 MNHNS and CDR2 SASEGT. The length of the CDR3 is 17 residues. V dropped 2 bases and J dropped 4; count of bases not matched to a gene: 9. DNA for the CDR3: TGTGCCAGCAGTGAACGGGCAGGGGGCAGGGGCACCGGGGAGCTGTTTTTT. Translating it yields CASSERAGGRGTGELFF.